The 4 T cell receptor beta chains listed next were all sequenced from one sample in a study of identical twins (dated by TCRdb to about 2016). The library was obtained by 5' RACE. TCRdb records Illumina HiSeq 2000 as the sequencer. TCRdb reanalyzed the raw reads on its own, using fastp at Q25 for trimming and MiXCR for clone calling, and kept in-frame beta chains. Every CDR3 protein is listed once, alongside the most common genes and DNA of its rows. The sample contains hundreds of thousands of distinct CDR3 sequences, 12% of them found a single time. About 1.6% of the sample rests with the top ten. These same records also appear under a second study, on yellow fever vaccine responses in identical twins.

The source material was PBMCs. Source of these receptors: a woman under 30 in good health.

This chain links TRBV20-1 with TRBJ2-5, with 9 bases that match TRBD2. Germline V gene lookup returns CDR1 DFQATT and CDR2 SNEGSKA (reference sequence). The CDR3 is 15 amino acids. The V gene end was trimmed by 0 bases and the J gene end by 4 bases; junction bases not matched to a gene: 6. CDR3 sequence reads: CSARDSSGMGETQYF. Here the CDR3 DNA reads TGCAGTGCTAGAGATTCTAGCGGGATGGGAGAGACCCAGTACTTC.

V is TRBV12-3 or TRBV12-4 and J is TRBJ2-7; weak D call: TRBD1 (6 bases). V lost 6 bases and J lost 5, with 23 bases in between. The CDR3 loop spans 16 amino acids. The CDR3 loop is CASRGVTGTKMDEQYV. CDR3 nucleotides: TGTGCCAGCAGGGGAGTTACCGGGACAAAAATGGACGAGCAGTACGTC.

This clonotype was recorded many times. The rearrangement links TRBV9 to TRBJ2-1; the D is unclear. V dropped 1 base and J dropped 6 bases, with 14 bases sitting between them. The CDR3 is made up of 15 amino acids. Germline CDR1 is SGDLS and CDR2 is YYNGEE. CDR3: CASSVSQALSNEQFF. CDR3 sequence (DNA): TGTGCCAGCAGCGTAAGCCAGGCGCTGTCCAATGAGCAGTTCTTC.

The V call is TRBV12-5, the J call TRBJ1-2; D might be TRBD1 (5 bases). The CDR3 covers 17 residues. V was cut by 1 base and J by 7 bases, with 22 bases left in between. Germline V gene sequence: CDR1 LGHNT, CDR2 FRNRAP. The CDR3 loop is CASGLGPDSDLSGGYTF. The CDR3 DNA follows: TGTGCTAGTGGTTTGGGACCCGACAGTGATCTATCAGGTGGCTACACCTTC.